Shown below are 16 T cell receptor beta chains from a single sample sequenced in a study of tumor and adjacent non-tumor tissue in lung cancer. TCRbeta libraries were built with three rounds of nested PCR, modified from ARM-PCR. Each CDR3 protein gets one entry after TCRdb re-called the multiplex PCR reads with MiXCR. The sample includes more than 55,000 distinct CDR3 sequences, about 61% of them seen just once. This sample's RNA came from whole unsorted tissue. More than 3 cm separated this lung sample from the edge of the tumor. The sequencing sample was made of distant non-tumor lung tissue. The receptor set was obtained from a man aged 65 to 79 with non-small cell lung cancer.

This CDR3 is CASSDRFDQPQHF. The CDR3, as DNA: TGTGCCAGCAGTGATCGTTTCGATCAGCCCCAGCATTTT. The chain recombines TRBV28 with TRBJ1-5; D not resolved. The CDR3 has 13 amino acids. Germline V gives CDR1 MDHEN, CDR2 SYDVKM. V was pared by 5 bases and J by 5 bases, with 10 bases between. Filled out from reference TRBV28 and TRBJ1-5, the complete variable domain reads DVKVTQSSRYLVKRTGEKVFLECVQDMDHENMFWYRQDPGLGLRLIYFSYDVKMKEKGDIPEGYSVSREKKERFSLILESASTNQTSMYLCASSDRFDQPQHFGDGTRLSIL.

Many counts were recorded for this clonotype. This chain links TRBV29-1 with TRBJ2-3, with 8 bases that match TRBD2. Germline trimming cut 5 bases from V and 1 base from J; bases unmatched to any gene: 8. CDR3 length: 15 residues. The germline V gene encodes CDR1 SQVTM and CDR2 ANQGSEA. CDR3 loop: CSVKHGRVGTDTQYF. The CDR3 nucleotides read TGCAGCGTTAAACACGGGAGGGTAGGCACAGATACGCAGTATTTT.

A word on this clonotype: An end of the junction differs from the germline gene, which may be a read error. This rearrangement joins TRBV12-5 to TRBJ1-1, with no clear D. CDR1 LGHNT and CDR2 FRNRAP come from the germline V gene. The CDR3 is 22 residues long. The CDR3 coding sequence is TGTGCTAGTGGTCTCTCCGCTCTACCCTTGGGCCCGGTATTACCGATGAACACTGAAGTTTTCTTT. Translation gives CASGLSALPLGPVLPMNTEVFF.

Notes on this clonotype: It may be a read error: a sequence one base away is much more abundant. The rearrangement joins TRBV29-1 to TRBJ2-5; D possibly corresponds to TRBD2 (6 bases). CDR1 and CDR2 from the germline V gene are SQVTM and ANQGSEA. Trimming took 6 bases from V and 1 from J, leaving 15 bases between them. The length of the CDR3 is 14 residues. The CDR3 is CSVCAGRSQETQYF. In DNA form, the CDR3 reads TGCAGCGTCTGCGCCGGGAGATCCCAAGAGACCCAGTACTTC.

The chain has TRBV7-9 and TRBJ2-5; a possible D gene is TRBD2 (6 bases). The CDR3 covers 13 residues. The germline CDR1 and CDR2 sequences are SEHNR and FQNEAQ (reference sequence). Trimming shortened V by 4 bases and J by 5 bases, and 11 bases separated the two germline ends. The CDR3 here is CASSYGTVETQYF. The CDR3 region has the DNA TGTGCCAGCAGCTACGGGACTGTTGAGACCCAGTACTTC.

To note about this clonotype: A much larger clone lies one base from this, so it may be a read error. The chain carries TRBV10-3 and TRBJ2-1, with D maybe TRBD1 (6 bases). CDR1 and CDR2 (germline): ENHRY, SYGVKD. The CDR3 length is 14 residues. The CDR3 protein is CVIKGDGLYNEQFF. For the CDR3, the DNA is TGTGTCATCAAGGGGGACGGATTATACAATGAGCAGTTCTTC.

About this clonotype itself: A read error may explain this, as a much larger clone is one base away. The V gene is TRBV14, the J gene TRBJ2-5; D is unclear. The CDR3 extends over 11 amino acids. CDR1 and CDR2 (germline): SGHDN, FVKESK. V dropped 10 bases and J dropped 5 bases, with 11 bases sitting between them. The CDR3 DNA reads TGTGCCAACGGCCCCCGGGAGACCCAGTACTTC. Its protein is CANGPRETQYF.

As to this clonotype: An end of the junction differs from the germline gene, which may be a read error. The chain recombines TRBV11-3 with TRBJ2-2; the D gene is possibly TRBD1 (5 bases). The CDR3 extends over 14 amino acids. Germline CDR1 reads SGHNT; CDR2 reads YENEEA. In DNA form, the CDR3 reads TGTGCCAGCAGCCCGACAGCGAACACCGTGGAGCTGTTTTTT. Protein: CASSPTANTVELFF. The entire variable domain, with the rest obtained from reference TRBV11-3 and TRBJ2-2, is as follows: EAGVVQSPRYKIIEKKQPVAFWCNPISGHNTLYWYLQNLGQGPELLIRYENEEAVDDSQLPKDRFSAERLKGVDSTLKIQPAELGDSAVYLCASSPTANTVELFFGEGSRLTVL.

In regard to this clonotype: Germline is not matched at one junction end, which may reflect a read error. V is TRBV11-2 and J is TRBJ2-6, with D tentatively TRBD1 or TRBD2 (5 bases each). The CDR3 totals 17 residues. Germline-derived CDR1 and CDR2 are SGHAT and FQNNGV. As DNA, the CDR3 is TGTGCCAGCAGCTACCGGGGCATAAGCTCTGGGGCCAACGTCCTGAGTTTC. Amino acid sequence: CASSYRGISSGANVLSF.

The chain joins TRBV12-3 or TRBV12-4 to TRBJ1-5, with 8 bases aligning to TRBD2. The J call may be faulty, since TRBJ2-3 better matches the DNA end. The CDR3 runs to 14 residues. The CDR3 sequence is CACTLRSGGQPQYF. For the CDR3, the DNA is TGTGCCTGCACCCTTCGCTCGGGGGGGCAGCCCCAGTATTTT.

This clonotype was counted only a few times. The J gene is TRBJ2-3, the V gene TRBV6-5, with 7 bases fitting TRBD2. CDR3 length equals 14 residues. Trimming removed 8 bases from V and 2 bases from J; junction bases left unmatched: 7. Germline assignment: CDR1 MNHEY and CDR2 SVGAGI. The CDR3 DNA reads TGTGCCAGCGGGATGGGAGGGGCCACAGATACGCAGTATTTT. Translated, it gives CASGMGGATDTQYF.

This chain links TRBV11-2 with TRBJ2-3, with 8 bases matching TRBD2. With 9 bases clipped from V and 3 bases from J, the junction kept 11 bases outside the gene matches. The CDR3 length is 15 residues. Germline assignment: CDR1 SGHAT and CDR2 FQNNGV. The CDR3 coding sequence is TGTGCCAGTAGGCTTACTAGCGGAAGGACAGATACGCAGTATTTT. Residues: CASRLTSGRTDTQYF.

Turning to this clonotype: The final CDR3 position lacks the conserved phenylalanine or tryptophan, pointing to a likely read error. The chain carries TRBV4-1 and TRBJ2-1; D may be TRBD1 or TRBD2 (6 bases each). Trimming shortened V by 3 bases and J by 6 bases, and 12 bases separated the two germline ends. The germline gives CDR1 MGHRA, CDR2 YSYEKL. The CDR3 covers 14 residues. Here the CDR3 DNA reads TGCGCCAGCAGCCACGGCGAGGGGGGCAATGAGCAGTTCTAC. Amino acids: CASSHGEGGNEQFY.

The sample holds a few counts of this clonotype. This clone may be a read error of a much larger clone one base away. This chain joins TRBV5-1 and TRBJ2-5, with unresolved D. The CDR3 contains 14 residues. The V gene's germline CDR1 is SGHRS and CDR2 YFSETQ. V shed 4 bases and J shed 5 bases, with 15 bases lying between them. The CDR3 DNA sequence: TGCGCCAGCAGCCCGAAAGGGTATGGGGAGACCCAGTACTTC. This sequence encodes CASSPKGYGETQYF.

As regards this clonotype: As the CDR3 is not closed by the conserved phenylalanine or tryptophan, this likely results from a read error. The rearrangement links TRBV30 to TRBJ2-1; TRBD1 matches 7 bases. V shed 3 bases and J 9 bases; nucleotides not matched to a gene: 5. CDR1 is GTSNPN and CDR2 is SVGIG in the germline V gene (reference sequence). The CDR3 runs 12 residues. The CDR3 loop is CAWRKQGTEQFL. The CDR3 nucleotides read TGTGCCTGGAGGAAACAGGGGACTGAGCAGTTCCTC.

This chain joins TRBV10-3 and TRBJ2-7; perhaps TRBD1 as D (7 bases). The germline V gene encodes CDR1 ENHRY and CDR2 SYGVKD. This CDR3 has 14 residues. V lost 4 bases, J lost 4 bases, and 14 bases lay in between. The CDR3 here is CAISGRGRGYEQYF. The DNA of the CDR3 is TGTGCCATCAGTGGGCGGGGCAGGGGGTACGAGCAGTACTTC.